Sequencing of this T cell receptor (beta chain) was carried out in a study of CD8+ T cells in alopecia areata. Once RNA had been extracted, it was reverse transcribed into cDNA to act as the sequencing template. The method was immunoSEQ multiplex PCR; TCRdb's version includes in-frame clones alone and lacks a portion of them. Of some 200,000 clones in the sample, over 50% are singletons; the top ten hold roughly 14%. CDR3 length equals 15 residues. Germline lookup yields CDR1 LGHNA and CDR2 YSLEER. Trimming cost V 4 bases and J 8 bases, with 15 bases left between them. Specimens obtained from alopecia areata patients comprised lesional scalp punch biopsies and peripheral blood. Researchers picked out CD4+ and CD8+ T cells from PBMCs by sorting.

The sequence came from a human donor with alopecia areata. The genes are TRBV4-3 and TRBJ1-6, with D possibly TRBD1 on 6 matching bases. This specimen was CD4+ T cells sorted from blood, taken at week 0. This CDR3 is CASSPGTGTDSPLHF. DNA of the CDR3: TGCGCCAGCAGCCCAGGTACAGGGACGGATTCACCCCTCCACTTT.